The entry that follows covers one T cell receptor beta chain sequence. The V end lost 0 bases, the J end lost 0 bases, and 3 bases lay between the germline ends. Germline V lookup: CDR1 MNHEY, CDR2 SMNVEV (reference sequence). This CDR3 has 15 amino acids. The data stem from a study of PD-1 blockade in classical Hodgkin lymphoma. Some clones are missing from TCRdb's copy, which holds only in-frame ones; the method was immunoSEQ multiplex PCR. The sample lists around 150,000 clones, just under 80% seen once, with 7.5% to 9.5% in the top ten. After autologous stem cell transplantation all patients relapsed, and prior brentuximab vedotin exposure differed between cohorts.

The starting material was peripheral blood mononuclear cells (PBMCs), obtained before the second cycle of nivolumab. V and J are TRBV27 and TRBJ2-6, with D uncertain. The clonotype comes from a human donor with classical Hodgkin lymphoma. CDR3 residues: CASSLSRSGANVLTF. CDR3 DNA sequence: TGTGCCAGCAGTTTATCCCGCTCTGGGGCCAACGTCCTGACTTTC.